Sequencing of this TCR beta chain was carried out in a study of T cell repertoires in cytomegalovirus infection. Study-level information: Based on public TCR beta signatures, there were indications of CMV infection and of a matching HLA type. Study results and limitations: Within the response measured ex vivo, HLA-C-restricted CMV-specific TCR beta clonotypes were dominant. Adding up the frequency of public TCR beta families identified people who carried CMV plus the relevant HLA.

Germline V gives CDR1 SGHAT, CDR2 FQNNGV. The CDR3 consists of 12 residues. V shed 1 base and J shed 6 bases, with 6 bases lying between them. MiXCR, applied by TCRdb to the reads, yields one record per CDR3 protein. The table lists approximately 750,000 distinct CDR3 sequences, 35% to 40% of them singletons. To note about this clonotype: Its cognate antigen is unknown.

Input material: PBMCs. The sequence was obtained from a human donor in good health (CMV status not recorded). Some clones in this sample may be carry-over from other donors' samples. V is TRBV11-2 and J is TRBJ1-1; D not certain. The CDR3 sequence is CASSLALAEAFF. In DNA, the CDR3 is TGTGCCAGCAGCTTAGCCTTGGCTGAAGCTTTCTTT.